This TCR beta chain derives from a study of T-cell reconstitution after alpha-beta-depleted transplantation in children. The J segment lost 6 bases and the V segment lost 3 bases, leaving 6 bases of the junction unmatched. CDR3 size: 15 residues. Unique molecular identifiers were incorporated during preparation of the TCRbeta library. Via MiXCR, TCRdb re-called the PCR reads, giving one row per CDR3 protein. The sample carries 450,000 to 600,000 distinct CDR3 sequences, 32% recorded once. The chain combines TRBV12-3 or TRBV12-4 with TRBJ2-2; 8 nucleotides agree with TRBD2. Material: PBMCs from the stem cell graft donor, obtained from the stem cell graft. This receptor was taken from a human donor who donated a stem cell graft to a child with aplastic anemia. DNA of the CDR3: TGTGCCAGCAGTTTCCCAGGACTAGCTGCCGGGGAGCTGTTTTTT. Translation: CASSFPGLAAGELFF.